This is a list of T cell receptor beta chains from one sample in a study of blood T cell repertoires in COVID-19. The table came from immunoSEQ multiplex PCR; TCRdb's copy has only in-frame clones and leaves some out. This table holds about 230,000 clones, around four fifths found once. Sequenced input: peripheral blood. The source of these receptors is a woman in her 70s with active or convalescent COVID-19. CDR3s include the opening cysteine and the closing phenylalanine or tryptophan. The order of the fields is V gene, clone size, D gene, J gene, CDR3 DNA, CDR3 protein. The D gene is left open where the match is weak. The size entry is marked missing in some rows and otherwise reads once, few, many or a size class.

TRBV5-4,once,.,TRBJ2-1,TGTGCCAGCAGCTTGGGAGCAGGGCTGAATGAGCAGTTCTTC,CASSLGAGLNEQFF
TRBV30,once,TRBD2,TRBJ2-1,TGTGCCTGGAGTCCGGGACTAGCGGGAGGTGGTGAGCAGTTCTTC,CAWSPGLAGGGEQFF
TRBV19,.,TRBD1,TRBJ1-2,TGTGCCAGTAGTACCAAGGACAGGGGACGGGGCTACACCTTC,CASSTKDRGRGYTF
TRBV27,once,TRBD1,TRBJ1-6,TGTGCCAGCAGAACGGGACAGTATAATTCACCCCTCCACTTT,CASRTGQYNSPLHF
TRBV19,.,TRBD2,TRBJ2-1,TGTGCCAGTAGTATTCGCACTAGCGGGAGTCCGCAGGACAATGAGCAGTTCTTC,CASSIRTSGSPQDNEQFF
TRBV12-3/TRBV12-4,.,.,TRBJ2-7,TGTGCCAGCAGTTTGGCTAGCTCCAACGAGCAGTACTTC,CASSLASSNEQYF
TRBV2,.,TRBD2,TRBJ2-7,TGTGCCAGCGGGGGGAGAGCGGGACCGTCCCACGAGCAGTACTTC,CASGGRAGPSHEQYF
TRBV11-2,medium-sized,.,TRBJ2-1,TGTGCCAGCAGCTCCCCCGAGCGTATTAGCTCCTACAATGAGCAGTTCTTC,CASSSPERISSYNEQFF
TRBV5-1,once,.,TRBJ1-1,TGCGCCAGCAGACTGTATTCGAACACTGAAGCTTTCTTT,CASRLYSNTEAFF
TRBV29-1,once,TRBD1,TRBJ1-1,TGCAGCGTCGCGGGACAGTTGAACACTGAAGCTTTCTTT,CSVAGQLNTEAFF
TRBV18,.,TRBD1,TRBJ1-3,TGTGCCAGCTCACCTTCTCTAGTCGGATCCGGGACAGGGGGTCGGTTGACCTCTGGAAACACCATATATTTT,CASSPSLVGSGTGGRLTSGNTIYF
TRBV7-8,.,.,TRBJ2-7,TGTGCCAGCAGCTTAGTAGAGGGGGAAACCTACGAGCAGTACTTC,CASSLVEGETYEQYF
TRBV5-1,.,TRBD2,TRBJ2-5,TGCGCCAGCAGCTTTAGCGGGGGGGCCTTCGGCGAGACCCAGTACTTC,CASSFSGGAFGETQYF
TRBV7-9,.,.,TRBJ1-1,TGTGCCAGCAGCTTCTCTTACACCTTCATGGAAGCTTTCTTT,CASSFSYTFMEAFF
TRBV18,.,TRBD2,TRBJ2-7,TGTGCCAGCTCACCTCAGAAAACGCCCGGGAGGGAGCAGTACTTC,CASSPQKTPGREQYF
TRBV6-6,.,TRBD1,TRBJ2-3,TGTGCCAGCAGTTCCTCGACAGGGGGCTACGTAGATACGCAGTATTTT,CASSSSTGGYVDTQYF
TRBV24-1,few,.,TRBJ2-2,TGTGCCACCACTCCGGGACAGAACACCGGGGAGCTGTTTTTT,CATTPGQNTGELFF
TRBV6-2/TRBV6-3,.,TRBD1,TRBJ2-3,TGTGCCAGCAGTAAGGGGACAGGGGGCACAGATACGCAGTATTTT,CASSKGTGGTDTQYF
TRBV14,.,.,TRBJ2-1,TGTGCCAGCAGTAAAGGGAGTAGGGTCAATGAGCAGTTCTTC,CASSKGSRVNEQFF
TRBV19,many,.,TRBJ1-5,TGTGCCAGTAGTATGAACAGGGATCAGCCCCAGCATTTT,CASSMNRDQPQHF
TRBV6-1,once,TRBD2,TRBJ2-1,TGTGCCAGCAGTGATCTACTAGCGGGAGTTGGAGATGAGCAGTTCTTC,CASSDLLAGVGDEQFF
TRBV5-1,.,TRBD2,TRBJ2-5,TGCGCCAGCAGCCCCGGGACTAGCGGGGAAGAGACCCAGTACTTC,CASSPGTSGEETQYF
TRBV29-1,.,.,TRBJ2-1,TGCAGCGCCAGTGGAGGAGGAGATGAGCAGTTCTTC,CSASGGGDEQFF
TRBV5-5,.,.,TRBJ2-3,TGTGCCAGCAGCTTGAATCCAGGGAGCACAGATACGCAGTATTTT,CASSLNPGSTDTQYF
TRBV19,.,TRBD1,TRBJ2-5,TGTGCCAGTAGCAGAACAGGACAGGTGGGAGAGACCCAGTACTTC,CASSRTGQVGETQYF
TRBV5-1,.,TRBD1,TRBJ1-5,TGCGCCAGCAGCCCGGGACAGGGGGCGAATCAGCCCCAGCATTTT,CASSPGQGANQPQHF
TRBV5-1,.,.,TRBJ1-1,TGCGCCAGCAGCTCGACCGGGGGAAGGACTGAAGCTTTCTTT,CASSSTGGRTEAFF
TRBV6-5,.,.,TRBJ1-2,TGTGCCAGCAGTTACTCGGTGGCAGGGAACTATGGCTACACCTTC,CASSYSVAGNYGYTF
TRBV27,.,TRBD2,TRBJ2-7,TGTGCCAGCCCCTTACCGGGACTAGCGACGTACGAGCAGTACTTC,CASPLPGLATYEQYF
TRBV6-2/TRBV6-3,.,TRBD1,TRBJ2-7,TGTGCCAGCAGTTACGCATTTCGAGGTCGCCTGGACAGGGGAAACGAGCAGTACTTC,CASSYAFRGRLDRGNEQYF
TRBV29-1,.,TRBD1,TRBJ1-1,TGCAGCGTTCCTGGACAGGGGGCGACTGAAGCTTTCTTT,CSVPGQGATEAFF
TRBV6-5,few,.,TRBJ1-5,TGTGCCAGCAGGGGGACTGTTAATCAGCCCCAGCATTTT,CASRGTVNQPQHF
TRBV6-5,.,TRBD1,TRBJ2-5,TGTGCCACCCACGGGACAGGGGATGAGACCCAGTACTTC,CATHGTGDETQYF
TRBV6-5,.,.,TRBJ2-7,TGTGCCAGCAGTTGGGCCGACAGCTCCTACGAGCAGTACTTC,CASSWADSSYEQYF
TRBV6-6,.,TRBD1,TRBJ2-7,TGTGCCAGCTCCAGGGGACAGGGTACCTACGAGCAGTACTTC,CASSRGQGTYEQYF
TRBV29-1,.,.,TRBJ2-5,TGCAGCGTTGAAGGGTCTACCCAAGAGACCCAGTACTTC,CSVEGSTQETQYF
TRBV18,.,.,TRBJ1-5,TGTGCCAGCTCATTCTCAGGGGGCAATCAGCCCCAGCATTTT,CASSFSGGNQPQHF
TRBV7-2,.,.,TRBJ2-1,TGTGCCAGCAGCTACCCCGGTGGGCTGGCCGTTAATGAGCAGTTCTTC,CASSYPGGLAVNEQFF
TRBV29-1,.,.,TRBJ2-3,TGCAGCGTTGATCCCAACACAGATACGCAGTATTTT,CSVDPNTDTQYF
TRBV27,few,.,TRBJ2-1,TGTGCCAGCAGTCCCATTGGAGGGAGGATGGACAATGAGCAGTTCTTC,CASSPIGGRMDNEQFF
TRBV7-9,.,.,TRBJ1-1,TGTGCCAGCAGCTTAGGCGGTGAAGCTTTCTTT,CASSLGGEAFF
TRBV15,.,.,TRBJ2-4,TGTGCCACCAGCAGAGCACAGGGAGAGGAGTACTTC,CATSRAQGEEYF
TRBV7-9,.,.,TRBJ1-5,TGTGCCAGCACAGGGGAAGGCAATCAGCCCCAGCATTTT,CASTGEGNQPQHF
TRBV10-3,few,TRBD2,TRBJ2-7,TGTGCCATCAGTGAGTCACTAGCGGGGGGCCGTGCTTCCTACGAGCAGTACTTC,CAISESLAGGRASYEQYF
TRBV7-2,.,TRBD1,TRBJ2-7,TGTGCCAGCAGCTTAGGTCCTTCAGGGGGCTACGAGCAGTACTTC,CASSLGPSGGYEQYF
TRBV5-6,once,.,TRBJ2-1,TGTGCCAGCAGCTTCCCGGGACTCAGCTCCTACAATGAGCAGTTCTTC,CASSFPGLSSYNEQFF
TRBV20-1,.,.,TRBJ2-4,TGCAGAGTCGACCAGGGGAACATTCAGTACTTC,CRVDQGNIQYF
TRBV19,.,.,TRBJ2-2,TGTGCCAGTAGTATATCAGCGGTGAACACCGGGGAGCTGTTTTTT,CASSISAVNTGELFF
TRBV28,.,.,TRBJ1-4,TGTGCCAGCAGTCCCGGACTGAATGAAAAACTGTTTTTT,CASSPGLNEKLFF
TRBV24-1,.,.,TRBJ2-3,TGTGCCACCAGTGATCCACAGGGAGATACGCAGTATTTT,CATSDPQGDTQYF
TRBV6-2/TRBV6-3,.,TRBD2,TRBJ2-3,TGTGCCAGCAGTTACTCGATAGGCGCTAGCGGGGGGTTCCTCACAGATACGCAGTATTTT,CASSYSIGASGGFLTDTQYF
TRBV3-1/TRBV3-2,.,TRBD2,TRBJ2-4,TGTGCCAGCAGCCACGGGACTAGCGGGGGGGCCCTAGACTTC,CASSHGTSGGALDF
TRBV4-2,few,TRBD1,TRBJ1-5,TGTGCCAGCAGCCAAGGTACAGGGGGAGGGGATCAGCCCCAGCATTTT,CASSQGTGGGDQPQHF